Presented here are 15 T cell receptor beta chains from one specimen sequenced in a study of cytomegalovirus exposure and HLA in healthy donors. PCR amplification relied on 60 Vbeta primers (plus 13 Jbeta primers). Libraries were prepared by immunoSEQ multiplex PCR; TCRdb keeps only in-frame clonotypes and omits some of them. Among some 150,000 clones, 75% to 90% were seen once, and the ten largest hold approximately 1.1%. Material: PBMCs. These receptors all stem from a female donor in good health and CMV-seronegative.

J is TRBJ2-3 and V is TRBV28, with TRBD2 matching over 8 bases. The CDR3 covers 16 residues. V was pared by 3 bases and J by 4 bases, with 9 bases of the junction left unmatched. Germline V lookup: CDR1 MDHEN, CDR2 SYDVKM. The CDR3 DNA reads TGTGCCAGCAGTTTGTTGGCGGGAGGTGGCCCAGATACGCAGTATTTT. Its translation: CASSLLAGGGPDTQYF. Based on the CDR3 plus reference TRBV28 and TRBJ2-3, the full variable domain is DVKVTQSSRYLVKRTGEKVFLECVQDMDHENMFWYRQDPGLGLRLIYFSYDVKMKEKGDIPEGYSVSREKKERFSLILESASTNQTSMYLCASSLLAGGGPDTQYFGPGTRLTVL.

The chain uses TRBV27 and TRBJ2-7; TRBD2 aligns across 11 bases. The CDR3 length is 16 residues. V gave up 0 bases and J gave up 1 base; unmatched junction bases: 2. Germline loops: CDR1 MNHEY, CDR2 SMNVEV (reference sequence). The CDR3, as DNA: TGTGCCAGCAGTTTATCAGGGACTAGCGGTTCCTACGAGCAGTACTTC. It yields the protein CASSLSGTSGSYEQYF.

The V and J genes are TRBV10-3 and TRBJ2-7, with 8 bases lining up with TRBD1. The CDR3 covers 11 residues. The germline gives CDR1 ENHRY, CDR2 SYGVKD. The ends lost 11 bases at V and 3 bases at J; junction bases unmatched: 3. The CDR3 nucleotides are TGTGCCGCCGGACAGGGCTACGAGCAGTACTTC. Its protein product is CAAGQGYEQYF.

CDR3 loop: CASSEQISYEQYF. CDR3 nucleotide sequence: TGTGCCAGCAGTGAACAGATTTCCTACGAGCAGTACTTC. This chain connects TRBV6-1 to TRBJ2-7; no clear D gene. The CDR3 runs 13 residues. CDR1 and CDR2 (germline): MNHNS, SASEGT. Trimming stripped 2 bases from V and 1 base from J, with 6 bases between.

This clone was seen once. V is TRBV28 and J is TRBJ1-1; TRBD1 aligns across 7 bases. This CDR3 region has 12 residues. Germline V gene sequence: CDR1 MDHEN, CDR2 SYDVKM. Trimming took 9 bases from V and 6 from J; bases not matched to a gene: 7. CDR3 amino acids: CASVRQGAEAFF. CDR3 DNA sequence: TGTGCCAGTGTAAGACAGGGAGCTGAAGCTTTCTTT.

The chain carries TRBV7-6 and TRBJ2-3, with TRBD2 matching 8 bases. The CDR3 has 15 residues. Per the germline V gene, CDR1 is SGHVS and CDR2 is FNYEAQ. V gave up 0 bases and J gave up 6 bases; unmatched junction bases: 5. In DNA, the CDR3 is TGTGCCAGCAGCTTAGCGGGACTAGGAGGGGATACGCAGTATTTT. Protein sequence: CASSLAGLGGDTQYF.

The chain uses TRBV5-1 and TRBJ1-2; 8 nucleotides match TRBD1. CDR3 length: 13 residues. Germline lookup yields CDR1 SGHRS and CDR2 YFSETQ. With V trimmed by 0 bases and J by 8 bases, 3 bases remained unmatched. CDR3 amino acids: CASSLGTGLGYTF. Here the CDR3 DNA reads TGCGCCAGCAGCTTGGGGACAGGGCTCGGCTACACCTTC. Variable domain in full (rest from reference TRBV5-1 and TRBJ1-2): KAGVTQTPRYLIKTRGQQVTLSCSPISGHRSVSWYQQTPGQGLQFLFEYFSETQRNKGNFPGRFSGRQFSNSRSEMNVSTLELGDSALYLCASSLGTGLGYTFGSGTRLTVV.

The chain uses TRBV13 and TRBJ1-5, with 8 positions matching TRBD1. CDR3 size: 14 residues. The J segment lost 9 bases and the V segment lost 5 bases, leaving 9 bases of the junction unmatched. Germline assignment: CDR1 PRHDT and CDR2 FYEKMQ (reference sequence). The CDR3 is CASSVGQGSRPQHF. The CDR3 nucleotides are TGTGCCAGCAGCGTCGGACAGGGTTCGAGGCCCCAGCATTTT.

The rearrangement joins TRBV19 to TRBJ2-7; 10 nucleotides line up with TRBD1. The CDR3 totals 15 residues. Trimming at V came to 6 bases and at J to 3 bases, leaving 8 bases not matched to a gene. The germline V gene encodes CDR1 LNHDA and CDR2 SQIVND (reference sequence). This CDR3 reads CASSSGTGEIYEQYF. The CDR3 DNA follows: TGTGCCAGTAGCTCCGGGACAGGGGAGATCTACGAGCAGTACTTC.

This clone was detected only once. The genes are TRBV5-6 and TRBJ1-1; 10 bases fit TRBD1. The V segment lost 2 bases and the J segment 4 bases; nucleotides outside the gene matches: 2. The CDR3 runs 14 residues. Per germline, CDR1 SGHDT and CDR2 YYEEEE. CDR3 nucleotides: TGTGCCAGCAGCTTCGGACAGGGGGGCACTGAAGCTTTCTTT. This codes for CASSFGQGGTEAFF.

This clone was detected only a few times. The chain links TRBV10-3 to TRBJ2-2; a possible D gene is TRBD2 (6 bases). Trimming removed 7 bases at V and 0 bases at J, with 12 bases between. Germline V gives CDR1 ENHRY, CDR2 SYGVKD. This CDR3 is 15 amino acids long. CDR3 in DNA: TGTGCCATCAAGCCCGGGACTTCGAACACCGGGGAGCTGTTTTTT. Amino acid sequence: CAIKPGTSNTGELFF.

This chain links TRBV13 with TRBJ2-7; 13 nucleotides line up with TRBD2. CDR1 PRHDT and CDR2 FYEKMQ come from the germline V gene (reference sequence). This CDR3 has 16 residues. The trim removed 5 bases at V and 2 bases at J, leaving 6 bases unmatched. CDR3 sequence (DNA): TGTGCCAGCAGCCCCGGAGGGACTAGCGGGACCTACGAGCAGTACTTC. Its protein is CASSPGGTSGTYEQYF. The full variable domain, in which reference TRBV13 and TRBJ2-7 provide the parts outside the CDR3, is AAGVIQSPRHLIKEKRETATLKCYPIPRHDTVYWYQQGPGQDPQFLISFYEKMQSDKGSIPDRFSAQQFSDYHSELNMSSLELGDSALYFCASSPGGTSGTYEQYFGPGTRLTVT.

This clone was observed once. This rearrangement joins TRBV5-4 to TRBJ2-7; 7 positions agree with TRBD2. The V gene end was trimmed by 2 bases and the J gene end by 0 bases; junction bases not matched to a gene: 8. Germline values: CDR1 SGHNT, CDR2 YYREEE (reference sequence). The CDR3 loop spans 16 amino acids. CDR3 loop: CASSFGLAESSYEQYF. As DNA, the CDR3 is TGTGCCAGCAGCTTTGGGCTAGCGGAGAGCTCCTACGAGCAGTACTTC. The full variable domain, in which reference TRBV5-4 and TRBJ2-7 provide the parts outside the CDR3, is ETGVTQSPTHLIKTRGQQVTLRCSSQSGHNTVSWYQQALGQGPQFIFQYYREEENGRGNFPPRFSGLQFPNYSSELNVNALELDDSALYLCASSFGLAESSYEQYFGPGTRLTVT.

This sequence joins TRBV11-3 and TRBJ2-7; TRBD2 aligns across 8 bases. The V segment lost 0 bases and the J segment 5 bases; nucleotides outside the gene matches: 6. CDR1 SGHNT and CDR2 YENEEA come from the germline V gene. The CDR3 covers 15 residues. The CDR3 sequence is CASSLDPAGENEQYF. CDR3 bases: TGTGCCAGCAGCTTAGATCCAGCGGGAGAGAACGAGCAGTACTTC.

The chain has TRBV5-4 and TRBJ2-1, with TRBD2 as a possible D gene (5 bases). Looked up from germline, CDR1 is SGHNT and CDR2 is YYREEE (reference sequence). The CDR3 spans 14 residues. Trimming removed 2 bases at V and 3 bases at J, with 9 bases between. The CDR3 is CASSFGDFYNEQFF. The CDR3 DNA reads TGTGCCAGCAGCTTCGGGGATTTCTACAATGAGCAGTTCTTC.